The present entry profiles one T cell receptor (beta chain) with its context. Its antigen is unidentified. Donors, healthy HIV-negative adults, lacked recent acute infections or vaccinations. A CD45RA-negative memory subset and a CD45RA+ naive subset were separated from the CD4+ cells. Original data processing: Without quality scores, immunoSEQ junctional reads could not be filtered like full-length reads. Using immunoSEQ multiplex PCR, the repertoire was profiled, and TCRdb retains in-frame clones only, with some absent. That table furnishes V, J and clone size, whereas the DNA furnished D and trimming. The sample includes 2 million to 2.5 million clones, about 94% of them seen just once. This entry belongs to a study of shared clonotypes between healthy human individuals. Whole-study findings and limits: In contrast to clonotypes shared by all four donors, non-shared clonotypes had lower generation probabilities.

The receptor's source is a man younger than 30 in good health. Sequenced: naive CD4+ T cells sorted from blood. As for subset: CD45RA+ positively selected.

The CDR3 loop reads CASSGQPRGNEQFF. In DNA form, the CDR3 reads TGTGCCAGCAGTGGTCAGCCCAGAGGCAATGAGCAGTTCTTC. The chain couples TRBV25-1 to TRBJ2-1, with D unclear. Trimming took 4 bases from V and 6 from J, leaving 13 bases between them. Per the germline V gene, CDR1 is MGHDK and CDR2 is SYGVNS. The CDR3 covers 14 residues.